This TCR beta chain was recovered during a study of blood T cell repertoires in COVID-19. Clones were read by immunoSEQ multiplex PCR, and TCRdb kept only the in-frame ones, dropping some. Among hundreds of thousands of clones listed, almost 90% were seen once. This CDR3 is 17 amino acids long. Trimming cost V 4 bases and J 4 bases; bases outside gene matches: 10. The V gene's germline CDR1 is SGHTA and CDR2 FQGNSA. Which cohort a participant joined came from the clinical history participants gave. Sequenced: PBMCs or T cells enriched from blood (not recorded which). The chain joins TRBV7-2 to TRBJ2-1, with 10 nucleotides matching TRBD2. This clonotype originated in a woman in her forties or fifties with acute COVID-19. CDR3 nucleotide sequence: TGTGCCAGCAGCTCCTCGCAGACTAGCGGGCTGTACAATGAGCAGTTCTTC. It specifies CASSSSQTSGLYNEQFF.